This T cell receptor beta chain derives from a study of neurological immune-mediated disorders. Study conclusions and caveats: Sharing of CDR3 amino acid sequences among expanded clones across subjects was absent, suggesting private repertoires in all groups.

The starting material, 2 million PBMCs stored at -80 C, gave rise to the unsorted libraries. The V gene's germline CDR1 is SGHVS and CDR2 FQNEAQ. The length of the CDR3 is 16 residues. V was pared by 1 base and J by 2 bases, with 12 bases between. TCRdb called the 5' RACE reads again in MiXCR, with one record for every CDR3 protein. The sample carries 24,000 or so distinct CDR3 sequences, about 2.6% recorded once. This clonotype occurred many times. Its antigen remains unidentified. The V and J genes are TRBV7-8 and TRBJ2-1; D possibly uses TRBD1 or TRBD2 (5 bases each). Sequencing used PBMCs. This TCR came from a woman aged 45-59 years with multiple sclerosis. The CDR3 here is CASSLVRDPTYNEQFF. The CDR3, as DNA: TGTGCCAGCAGCTTAGTAAGGGACCCAACCTACAATGAGCAGTTCTTC.